The 28 T cell receptor beta chains listed next were all sequenced from one sample in a study of blood T cells in healthy people across ages. Through a sample-barcoded 5' primer and a J-beta primer mix, a second PCR was run for roughly 7 to 12 cycles. One entry per CDR3 protein, called by TCRdb with MiXCR from the 5' RACE reads. The sample includes under 2,000,000 distinct CDR3 sequences, around 48% of them seen just once. Sample: blood. The receptors originated from a woman between 35 and 50 years old in good health.

The gene calls are TRBV14 and TRBJ2-1, with 14 bases that match TRBD2. The CDR3 runs to 20 residues. The V segment lost 0 bases and the J segment 1 base; nucleotides outside the gene matches: 8. CDR1 and CDR2 from the germline V gene are SGHDN and FVKESK. The CDR3 DNA reads as TGTGCCAGCAGCCAAGATGACCGGACTAGCGGGGGGCATTCCTACAATGAGCAGTTCTTC. Its translation: CASSQDDRTSGGHSYNEQFF.

This clonotype has more than one count but fewer than ten. The chain carries TRBV28 and TRBJ2-1; 7 bases map to TRBD1. Germline V gene lookup returns CDR1 MDHEN and CDR2 SYDVKM. CDR3 length equals 14 residues. Trimming at V came to 5 bases and at J to 7 bases, leaving 8 bases not matched to a gene. In nucleotides, the CDR3 is TGTGCCAGCAGTCTCACGGGGACAGAAAATGAGCAGTTCTTC. It yields the protein CASSLTGTENEQFF.

The chain is built from TRBV4-1 and TRBJ2-3, with 8 bases fitting TRBD2. The CDR3 consists of 18 residues. V was pared by 0 bases and J by 4 bases, with 12 bases of the junction left unmatched. Germline V lookup: CDR1 MGHRA, CDR2 YSYEKL. The CDR3 loop reads CASSQEEVVAGPPDTQYF. The CDR3 region has the DNA TGCGCCAGCAGCCAAGAAGAGGTTGTAGCGGGGCCCCCAGATACGCAGTATTTT.

This clonotype has a count of ten or more. The genes are TRBV7-2 and TRBJ2-5; D assignment may be TRBD1 or TRBD2 (6 bases each). Trimming removed 4 bases at V and 3 bases at J, with 9 bases between. Germline V gives CDR1 SGHTA, CDR2 FQGNSA. This CDR3 contains 13 residues. The CDR3 spells CASSWGAEETQYF. In DNA, the CDR3 is TGTGCCAGCAGCTGGGGGGCTGAAGAGACCCAGTACTTC.

The rearrangement links TRBV4-3 to TRBJ2-6; no reliable D call. CDR1 is LGHNA, CDR2 YSLEER, per germline. CDR3 size: 16 residues. V lost 0 bases to trimming and J lost 3 bases, with 9 bases between them. This chain's CDR3 is CASSQDTSGGANVLTF. The CDR3 DNA reads as TGCGCCAGCAGCCAAGACACTTCGGGTGGGGCCAACGTCCTGACTTTC.

V gene TRBV15 combines with J gene TRBJ1-5; unclear D gene. CDR3 length: 12 amino acids. V was trimmed by 3 bases and J by 3 bases, leaving 3 bases between them. Germline V gene sequence: CDR1 LNHNV, CDR2 YYDKDF (reference sequence). In nucleotides, the CDR3 is TGTGCCACCAGCAGGTACAATCAGCCCCAGCATTTT. It is translated as CATSRYNQPQHF. The whole variable domain, remainder taken from reference TRBV15 and TRBJ1-5, is DAMVIQNPRYQVTQFGKPVTLSCSQTLNHNVMYWYQQKSSQAPKLLFHYYDKDFNNEADTPDNFQSRRPNTSFCFLDIRSPGLGDTAMYLCATSRYNQPQHFGDGTRLSIL.

The gene calls are TRBV5-1 and TRBJ2-3, with a weak D call TRBD1 (5 bases). CDR1 and CDR2 (germline): SGHRS, YFSETQ. CDR3 length: 16 amino acids. The V gene lost 4 bases and the J gene lost 1 base, with 16 bases spanning the gap. CDR3 coding DNA: TGCGCCAGCAGCCAGGGCTGGAAGGGCGGCACAGATACGCAGTATTTT. It codes for CASSQGWKGGTDTQYF.

The chain uses TRBV9 and TRBJ1-4, with 9 bases aligning to TRBD1. This CDR3 is 14 amino acids long. CDR1 SGDLS and CDR2 YYNGEE come from the germline V gene. The V gene end was trimmed by 3 bases and the J gene end by 8 bases; junction bases not matched to a gene: 5. The CDR3 region is CASSARTGVEKLFF. The CDR3, as DNA: TGTGCCAGCAGCGCACGGACAGGGGTCGAAAAACTGTTTTTT.

The V and J genes are TRBV27 and TRBJ2-3; D assignment may be TRBD1 or TRBD2 (6 bases each). Germline-derived CDR1 and CDR2 are MNHEY and SMNVEV (reference sequence). The CDR3 totals 14 residues. With 4 bases removed from V and 5 bases from J, the gap between germline ends came to 13 bases. CDR3 amino acids: CASSSGALIDTQYF. The CDR3 nucleotides are TGTGCCAGCAGTTCGGGGGCCCTGATAGATACGCAGTATTTT.

This clonotype was seen just once. The gene calls are TRBV14 and TRBJ2-3; 7 nucleotides agree with TRBD2. CDR3 length equals 15 residues. Per germline, CDR1 SGHDN and CDR2 FVKESK. After removal of 8 bases from V and 0 bases from J, the junction contained 8 bases not matched to a gene. In DNA, the CDR3 is TGTGCCAGCGGCCTCGCGGGAGCTAGCACAGATACGCAGTATTTT. Protein: CASGLAGASTDTQYF.

The chain carries TRBV28 and TRBJ2-5; no definite D call. Per germline, CDR1 MDHEN and CDR2 SYDVKM. This CDR3 has 15 amino acids. Trimming took 2 bases from V and 4 from J, leaving 14 bases between them. The CDR3 DNA reads as TGTGCCAGCAGTTTAGGGTCCACAGCAGGAGAGACCCAGTACTTC. Its protein product is CASSLGSTAGETQYF.

With respect to this clonotype: Compared with germline, one end of the junction differs, possibly owing to a read error. J is TRBJ1-2 and V is TRBV24-1; tentative D call: TRBD1 (5 bases). Germline values: CDR1 KGHDR, CDR2 SFDVKD. This CDR3 is 14 amino acids long. The CDR3: CATSDPVGDYDYTF. The CDR3, as DNA: TGTGCCACCAGTGATCCCGTTGGGGACTATGACTACACCTTC.

The V call is TRBV6-2 or TRBV6-3, the J call TRBJ2-6; D tentatively fits TRBD1 or TRBD2 (5 bases each). The V end was cut by 3 bases, the J end by 0 bases, with 12 bases between. Germline CDR1 is MNHEY and CDR2 is SVGEGT. This CDR3 region has 17 residues. The chain's CDR3 is CASSYAAGSSGANVLTF. The DNA for the CDR3 is TGTGCCAGCAGTTATGCGGCAGGGAGCTCTGGGGCCAACGTCCTGACTTTC.

There are a few counts of this clonotype. The V gene is TRBV7-2, the J gene TRBJ2-5, with 9 nucleotides matching TRBD2. V trimming: 7 bases; J trimming: 3 bases; junction bases outside the gene matches: 6. Germline CDR1 is SGHTA and CDR2 is FQGNSA. This CDR3 region has 14 residues. The CDR3 spells CASTRASGEETQYF. CDR3 nucleotide sequence: TGTGCCAGCACCAGGGCTAGCGGGGAAGAGACCCAGTACTTC.

This sequence joins TRBV20-1 and TRBJ2-7; TRBD1 is a possible D gene (7 bases). The germline gives CDR1 DFQATT, CDR2 SNEGSKA (reference sequence). V lost 6 bases to trimming and J lost 5 bases, with 14 bases between them. This CDR3 is 12 amino acids long. DNA for the CDR3: TGCAGTGCCGGGAGACAGGGAAACGAGCAGTACTTC. Translating it yields CSAGRQGNEQYF.

V usage is TRBV27 and J usage is TRBJ2-1, with TRBD2 matching over 7 bases. J was trimmed by 7 bases and V by 4 bases; bases with no gene match: 22. The V gene's germline CDR1 is MNHEY and CDR2 SMNVEV (reference sequence). The CDR3 length is 19 residues. CDR3: CASSSRPPSMRGTANEQFF. CDR3 sequence (DNA): TGTGCCAGCAGTTCTAGGCCCCCCTCTATGCGGGGGACCGCGAATGAGCAGTTCTTC.

J is TRBJ2-3 and V is TRBV6-2 or TRBV6-3; 9 bases line up with TRBD1. The V and J ends lost 5 bases and 2 bases, in that order; junction bases with no gene match: 8. Germline loops: CDR1 MNHEY, CDR2 SVGEGT. The CDR3 totals 16 residues. CDR3 loop: CASSTVTGGHTDTQYF. In nucleotides, the CDR3 is TGTGCCAGCAGTACCGTAACAGGGGGCCACACAGATACGCAGTATTTT.

This chain joins TRBV3-1 and TRBJ1-2; maybe TRBD1 (6 bases). V was cut by 1 base and J by 7 bases, with 16 bases left in between. This CDR3 is built from 15 residues. Germline CDR1 is LGHDT and CDR2 is YNNKEL (reference sequence). CDR3 in amino acids: CASSQGSGGTFGYTF. CDR3 sequence (DNA): TGTGCCAGCAGCCAAGGCAGCGGGGGCACTTTTGGCTACACCTTC.

The sample holds a few counts of this clonotype. CDR3 in amino acids: CASSTDRQETQYF. The CDR3 DNA reads as TGTGCCAGCAGCACCGACAGACAAGAGACCCAGTACTTC. The V gene is TRBV7-9, the J gene TRBJ2-5; a weak D match, TRBD1 (5 bases). Germline loops: CDR1 SEHNR, CDR2 FQNEAQ (reference sequence). The CDR3 consists of 13 residues. The V end was cut by 5 bases, the J end by 2 bases, with 9 bases between.

V gene TRBV4-3 combines with J gene TRBJ2-3; D is perhaps TRBD2 (6 bases). V gave up 0 bases and J gave up 0 bases, with 16 bases separating them. Germline values: CDR1 LGHNA, CDR2 YSLEER. This CDR3 has 18 amino acids. The CDR3 here is CASSQDSPRGTSTDTQYF. The DNA of the CDR3 is TGCGCCAGCAGCCAAGATTCCCCCCGAGGGACTAGCACAGATACGCAGTATTTT.

V gene TRBV5-5 combines with J gene TRBJ2-1, with TRBD2 matching 11 bases. The V gene end was trimmed by 7 bases and the J gene end by 2 bases; junction bases not matched to a gene: 11. This CDR3 has 17 residues. The V gene's germline CDR1 is SGHKS and CDR2 YYEKEE (reference sequence). As DNA, the CDR3 is TGTGCCAGCGGCCCTCGGACTAGCGGGCGAACCTACAATGAGCAGTTCTTC. Its translation: CASGPRTSGRTYNEQFF.

The chain employs TRBV7-9 and TRBJ2-7; 9 bases agree with TRBD1. Matching the DNA end better, TRBJ2-5 makes the J call doubtful. Looked up from germline, CDR1 is SEHNR and CDR2 is FQNEAQ (reference sequence). The CDR3 runs to 17 residues. The CDR3 DNA sequence: TGTGCCAGCAGCTTAGGGGTGACAGGGGGTCTGCGAGAGACCCAGTACTTC. Amino acid sequence: CASSLGVTGGLRETQYF.

The J gene is TRBJ2-3, the V gene TRBV7-9, with 7 bases that match TRBD2. Germline-derived CDR1 and CDR2 are SEHNR and FQNEAQ (reference sequence). The CDR3 runs 13 residues. J gave up 1 base and V 11 bases, and 6 bases lay outside the gene matches. The CDR3 sequence: CAGGERGTDTQYF. For the CDR3, the DNA is TGTGCCGGGGGGGAGCGGGGCACAGATACGCAGTATTTT. The entire variable domain, with the rest obtained from reference TRBV7-9 and TRBJ2-3, is as follows: DTGVSQNPRHKITKRGQNVTFRCDPISEHNRLYWYRQTLGQGPEFLTYFQNEAQLEKSRLLSDRFSAERPKGSFSTLEIQRTEQGDSAMYLCAGGERGTDTQYFGPGTRLTVL.

Here the CDR3 reads CASSTEGQLSTYEQYF. The CDR3 bases are TGTGCCAGCAGCACCGAGGGACAGCTCTCGACCTACGAGCAGTACTTC. This chain uses TRBV5-6 with TRBJ2-7; TRBD1 agrees at 7 bases. Trimming at V came to 4 bases and at J to 2 bases, leaving 12 bases not matched to a gene. Germline assignment: CDR1 SGHDT and CDR2 YYEEEE. The CDR3 covers 16 residues.

This clonotype was recorded many times. V gene TRBV18 combines with J gene TRBJ1-2; D remains ambiguous. CDR1 KGHSH and CDR2 LQKENI come from the germline V gene. Trimming stripped 8 bases from V and 0 bases from J, with 10 bases between. The CDR3 length is 13 residues. The CDR3 reads CASSPTANYGYTF. The CDR3 coding sequence is TGTGCCAGCAGCCCGACCGCTAACTATGGCTACACCTTC.

This clonotype was detected only once. The CDR3 reads CASSPELPRDSPLHF. For the CDR3, the DNA is TGTGCCAGCAGCCCGGAGCTGCCTCGGGATTCACCCCTCCACTTT. The chain has TRBV7-9 and TRBJ1-6; D uncertain. The CDR3 runs 15 residues. V lost 5 bases to trimming and J lost 8 bases, with 16 bases between them. CDR1 is SEHNR, CDR2 FQNEAQ, per germline (reference sequence). Complete variable domain (other parts from reference TRBV7-9 and TRBJ1-6): DTGVSQNPRHKITKRGQNVTFRCDPISEHNRLYWYRQTLGQGPEFLTYFQNEAQLEKSRLLSDRFSAERPKGSFSTLEIQRTEQGDSAMYLCASSPELPRDSPLHFGNGTRLTVT.

V usage is TRBV28 and J usage is TRBJ2-3, with 8 nucleotides matching TRBD1. J gave up 1 base and V 7 bases, and 10 bases lay outside the gene matches. The CDR3 extends over 16 amino acids. Per the germline V gene, CDR1 is MDHEN and CDR2 is SYDVKM. The CDR3 DNA reads as TGTGCCAGCATACCACAGGACAGGGAAGGCACAGATACGCAGTATTTT. Residues: CASIPQDREGTDTQYF.

The V call is TRBV9, the J call TRBJ2-1; 8 nucleotides agree with TRBD2. Germline V gives CDR1 SGDLS, CDR2 YYNGEE. J was trimmed by 6 bases and V by 4 bases; bases with no gene match: 9. This CDR3 is built from 15 residues. In DNA, the CDR3 is TGTGCCAGCAGCTCGGCGCGGGGGGAGAGCAATGAGCAGTTCTTC. This translates into CASSSARGESNEQFF.